Sequencing of this T cell receptor beta chain was carried out in a study of early T cells in non-severe SARS-CoV-2 infection. Overall study: Sequencing was performed on bulk RNA from unsorted whole blood, leaving chains unpaired.

TCRdb re-analysed the 5' RACE reads in MiXCR, keeping a single row per CDR3 protein. The data show 25,000 to 30,000 distinct CDR3 sequences, roughly 6% seen once. Germline V lookup: CDR1 DFQATT, CDR2 SNEGSKA (reference sequence). The CDR3 runs to 15 residues. V was pared by 5 bases and J by 4 bases, with 9 bases of the junction left unmatched. At least ten counts were recorded for this clonotype. This receptor was identified in an adult who was a healthcare worker with PCR-confirmed SARS-CoV-2 infection or an uninfected control (not recorded which). The sample consisted of whole blood. The chain recombines TRBV20-1 with TRBJ1-5, with TRBD1 matching 9 bases. The CDR3 DNA follows: TGCAGTGCTGAAGCCGGGACAGGGAAAAATCAGCCCCAGCATTTT. This gives the protein CSAEAGTGKNQPQHF.